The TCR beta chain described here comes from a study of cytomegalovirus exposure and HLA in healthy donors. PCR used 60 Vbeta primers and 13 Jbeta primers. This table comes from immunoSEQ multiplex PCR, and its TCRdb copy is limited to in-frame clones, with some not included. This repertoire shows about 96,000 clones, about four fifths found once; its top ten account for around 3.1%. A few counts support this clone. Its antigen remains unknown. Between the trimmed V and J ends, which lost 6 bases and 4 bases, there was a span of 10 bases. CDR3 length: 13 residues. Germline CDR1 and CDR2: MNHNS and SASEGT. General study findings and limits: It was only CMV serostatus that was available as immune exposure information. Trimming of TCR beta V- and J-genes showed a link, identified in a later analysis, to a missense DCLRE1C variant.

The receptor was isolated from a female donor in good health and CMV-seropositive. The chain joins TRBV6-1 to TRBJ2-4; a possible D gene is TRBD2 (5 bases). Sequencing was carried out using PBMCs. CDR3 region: CASREAAKNIQYF. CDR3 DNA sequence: TGTGCCAGCAGGGAGGCAGCAAAAAACATTCAGTACTTC.